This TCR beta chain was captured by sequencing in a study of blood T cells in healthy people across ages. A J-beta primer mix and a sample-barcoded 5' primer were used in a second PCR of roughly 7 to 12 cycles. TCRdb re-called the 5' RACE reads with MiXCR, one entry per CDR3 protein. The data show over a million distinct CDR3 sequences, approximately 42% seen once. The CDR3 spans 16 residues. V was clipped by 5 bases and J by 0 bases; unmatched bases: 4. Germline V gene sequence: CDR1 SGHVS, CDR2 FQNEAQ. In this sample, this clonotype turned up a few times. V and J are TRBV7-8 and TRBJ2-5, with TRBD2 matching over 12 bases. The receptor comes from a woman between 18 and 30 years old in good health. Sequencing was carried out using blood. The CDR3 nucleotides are TGTGCCAGCAGCCAGAGGACTAGCGGGAACCAAGAGACCCAGTACTTC. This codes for CASSQRTSGNQETQYF.